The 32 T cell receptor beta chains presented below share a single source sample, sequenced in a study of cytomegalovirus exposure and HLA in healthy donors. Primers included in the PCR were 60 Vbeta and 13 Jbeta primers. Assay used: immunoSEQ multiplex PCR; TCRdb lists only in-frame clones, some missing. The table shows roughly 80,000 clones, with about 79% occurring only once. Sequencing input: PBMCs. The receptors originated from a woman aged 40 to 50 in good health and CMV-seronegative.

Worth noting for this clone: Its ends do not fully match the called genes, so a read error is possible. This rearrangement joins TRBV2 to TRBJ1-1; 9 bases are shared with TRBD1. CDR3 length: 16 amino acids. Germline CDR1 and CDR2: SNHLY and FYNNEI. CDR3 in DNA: TGTGTCAGCAAAAACCGCCGGGGACAGGGTTTGACTGAAGCTTTCTTT. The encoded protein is CVSKNRRGQGLTEAFF.

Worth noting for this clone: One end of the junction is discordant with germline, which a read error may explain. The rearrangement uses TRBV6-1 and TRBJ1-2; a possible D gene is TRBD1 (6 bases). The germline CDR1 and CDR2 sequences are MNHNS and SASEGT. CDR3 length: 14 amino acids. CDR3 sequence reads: CASRGPLTGTGVAF. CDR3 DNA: TGTGCCAGCAGGGGCCCCTTGACAGGCACCGGGGTCGCCTTC.

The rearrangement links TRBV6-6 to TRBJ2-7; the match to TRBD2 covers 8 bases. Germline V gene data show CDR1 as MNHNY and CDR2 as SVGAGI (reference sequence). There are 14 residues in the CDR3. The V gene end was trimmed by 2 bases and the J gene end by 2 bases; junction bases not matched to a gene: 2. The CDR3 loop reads CASSYGGGPYEQYF. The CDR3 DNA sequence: TGTGCCAGCAGTTACGGCGGGGGGCCCTACGAGCAGTACTTC.

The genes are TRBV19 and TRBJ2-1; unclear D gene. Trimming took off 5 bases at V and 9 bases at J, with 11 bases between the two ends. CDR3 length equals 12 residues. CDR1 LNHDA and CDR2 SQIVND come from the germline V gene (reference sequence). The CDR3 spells CASSALVSEQFF. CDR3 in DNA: TGTGCCAGTAGTGCCCTAGTAAGTGAGCAGTTCTTC.

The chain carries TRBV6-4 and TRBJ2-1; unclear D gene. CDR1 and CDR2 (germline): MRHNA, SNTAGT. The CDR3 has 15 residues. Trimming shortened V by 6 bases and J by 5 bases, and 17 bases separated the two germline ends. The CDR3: CASRPQASSDNEQFF. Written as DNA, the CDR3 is TGTGCCAGCAGGCCCCAGGCTTCTTCGGACAATGAGCAGTTCTTC.

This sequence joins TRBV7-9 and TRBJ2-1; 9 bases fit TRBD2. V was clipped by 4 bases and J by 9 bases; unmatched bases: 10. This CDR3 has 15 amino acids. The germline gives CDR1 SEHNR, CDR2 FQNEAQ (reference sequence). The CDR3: CASSSAAGGTSEQFF. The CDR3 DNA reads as TGTGCCAGCAGCTCCGCAGCGGGAGGAACTTCTGAGCAGTTCTTC. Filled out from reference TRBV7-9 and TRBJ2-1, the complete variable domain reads DTGVSQNPRHKITKRGQNVTFRCDPISEHNRLYWYRQTLGQGPEFLTYFQNEAQLEKSRLLSDRFSAERPKGSFSTLEIQRTEQGDSAMYLCASSSAAGGTSEQFFGPGTRLTVL.

CDR3 sequence: CASNNPGLAEETQYF. The CDR3 region has the DNA TGTGCCAGCAATAACCCGGGACTAGCGGAAGAGACCCAGTACTTC. V usage is TRBV28 and J usage is TRBJ2-5, with 11 bases identical to TRBD2. J was trimmed by 3 bases and V by 7 bases; bases with no gene match: 7. The germline V gene encodes CDR1 MDHEN and CDR2 SYDVKM. The CDR3 has 15 residues.

CDR3 coding DNA: TGTGCCAGCAGCCCGGAGGGACAGGGGGACTATGGCTACACCTTC. Translation: CASSPEGQGDYGYTF. The rearrangement uses TRBV5-6 and TRBJ1-2; 11 bases match TRBD1. The CDR3 sequence is 15 residues long. With 4 bases clipped from V and 3 bases from J, the junction kept 5 bases outside the gene matches. CDR1 and CDR2 (germline): SGHDT, YYEEEE.

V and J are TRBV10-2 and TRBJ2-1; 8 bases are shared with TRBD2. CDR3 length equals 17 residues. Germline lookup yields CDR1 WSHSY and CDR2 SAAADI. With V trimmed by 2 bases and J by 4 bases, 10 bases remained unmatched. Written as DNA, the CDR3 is TGCGCCAGCAGTGAGCGGTTGGCGGGGGGACTTTACAATGAGCAGTTCTTC. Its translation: CASSERLAGGLYNEQFF.

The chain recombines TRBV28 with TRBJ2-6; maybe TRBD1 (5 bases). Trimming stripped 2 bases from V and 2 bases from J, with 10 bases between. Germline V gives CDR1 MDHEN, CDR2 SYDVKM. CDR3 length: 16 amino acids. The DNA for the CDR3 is TGTGCCAGCAGTTTACCCCCAGGGACTGGGGCCAACGTCCTGACTTTC. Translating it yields CASSLPPGTGANVLTF.

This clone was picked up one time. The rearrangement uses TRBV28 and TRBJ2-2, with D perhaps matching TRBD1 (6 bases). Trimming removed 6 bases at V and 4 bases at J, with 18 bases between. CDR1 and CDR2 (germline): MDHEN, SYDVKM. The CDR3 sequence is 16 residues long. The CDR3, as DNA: TGTGCCAGCAGCCTTTCAGGGGCCCCGAGCACCGGGGAGCTGTTTTTT. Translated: CASSLSGAPSTGELFF.

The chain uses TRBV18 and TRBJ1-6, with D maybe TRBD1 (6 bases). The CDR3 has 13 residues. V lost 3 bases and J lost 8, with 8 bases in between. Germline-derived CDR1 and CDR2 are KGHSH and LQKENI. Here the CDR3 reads CASSPDRDSPLHF. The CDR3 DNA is TGTGCCAGCTCACCGGACAGAGATTCACCCCTCCACTTT.

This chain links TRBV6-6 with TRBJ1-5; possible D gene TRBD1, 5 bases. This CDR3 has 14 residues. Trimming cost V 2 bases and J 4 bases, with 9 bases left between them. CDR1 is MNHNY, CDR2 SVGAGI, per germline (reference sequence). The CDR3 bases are TGTGCCAGCAGTTACGGGCAGGGAAATCAGCCCCAGCATTTT. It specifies CASSYGQGNQPQHF.

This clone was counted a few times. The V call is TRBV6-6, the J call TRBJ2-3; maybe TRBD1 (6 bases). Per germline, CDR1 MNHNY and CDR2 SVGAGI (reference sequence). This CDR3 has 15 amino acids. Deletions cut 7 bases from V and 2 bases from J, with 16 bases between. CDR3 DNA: TGTGCCAGCAATACGTGGGGGCTAGCCACAGATACGCAGTATTTT. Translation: CASNTWGLATDTQYF.

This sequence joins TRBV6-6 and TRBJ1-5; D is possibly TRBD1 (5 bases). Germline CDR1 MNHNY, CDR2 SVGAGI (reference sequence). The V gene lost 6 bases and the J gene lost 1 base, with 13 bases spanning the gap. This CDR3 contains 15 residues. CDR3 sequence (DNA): TGTGCCAGCAGCCGAGGCAGGGAAAGCAATCAGCCCCAGCATTTT. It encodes CASSRGRESNQPQHF.

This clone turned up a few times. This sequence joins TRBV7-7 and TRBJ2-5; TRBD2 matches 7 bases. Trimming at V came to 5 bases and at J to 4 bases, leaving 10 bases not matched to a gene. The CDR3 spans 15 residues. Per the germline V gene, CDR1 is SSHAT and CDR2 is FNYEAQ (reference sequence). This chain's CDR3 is CASSPNSGLGETQYF. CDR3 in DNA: TGTGCCAGCAGCCCAAATAGCGGGCTCGGAGAGACCCAGTACTTC.

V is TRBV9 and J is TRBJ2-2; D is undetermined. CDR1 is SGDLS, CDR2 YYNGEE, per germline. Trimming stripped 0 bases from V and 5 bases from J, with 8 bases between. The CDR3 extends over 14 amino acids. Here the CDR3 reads CASSVDELTGELFF. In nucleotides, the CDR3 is TGTGCCAGCAGCGTAGACGAGCTAACCGGGGAGCTGTTTTTT. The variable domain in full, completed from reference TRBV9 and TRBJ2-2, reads DSGVTQTPKHLITATGQRVTLRCSPRSGDLSVYWYQQSLDQGLQFLIQYYNGEERAKGNILERFSAQQFPDLHSELNLSSLELGDSALYFCASSVDELTGELFFGEGSRLTVL.

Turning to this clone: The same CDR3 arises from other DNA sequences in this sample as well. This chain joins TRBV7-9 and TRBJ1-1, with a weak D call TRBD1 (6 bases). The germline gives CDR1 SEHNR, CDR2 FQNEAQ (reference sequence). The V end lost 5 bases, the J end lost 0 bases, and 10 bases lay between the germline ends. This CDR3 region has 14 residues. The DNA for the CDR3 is TGTGCCAGCAGCCCAGGACAGCTGAACACTGAAGCTTTCTTT. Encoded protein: CASSPGQLNTEAFF.

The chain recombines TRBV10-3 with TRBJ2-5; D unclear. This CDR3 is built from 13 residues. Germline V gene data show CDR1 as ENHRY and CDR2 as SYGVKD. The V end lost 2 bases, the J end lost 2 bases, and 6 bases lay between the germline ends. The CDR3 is CAISENQQETQYF. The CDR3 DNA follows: TGTGCCATCAGTGAGAACCAGCAAGAGACCCAGTACTTC.

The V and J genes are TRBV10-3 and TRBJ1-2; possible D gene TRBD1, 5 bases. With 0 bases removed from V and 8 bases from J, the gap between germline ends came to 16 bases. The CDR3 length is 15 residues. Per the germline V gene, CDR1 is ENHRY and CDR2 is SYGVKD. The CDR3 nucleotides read TGTGCCATCAGTGAGTCGACCGGGGGGAAGTGGGGCTACACCTTC. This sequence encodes CAISESTGGKWGYTF.

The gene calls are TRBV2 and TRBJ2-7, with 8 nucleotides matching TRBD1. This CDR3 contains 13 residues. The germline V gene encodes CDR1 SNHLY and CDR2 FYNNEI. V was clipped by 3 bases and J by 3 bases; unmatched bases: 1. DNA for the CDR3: TGTGCCAGCAGTGACAGGGGGCTCTACGAGCAGTACTTC. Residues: CASSDRGLYEQYF.

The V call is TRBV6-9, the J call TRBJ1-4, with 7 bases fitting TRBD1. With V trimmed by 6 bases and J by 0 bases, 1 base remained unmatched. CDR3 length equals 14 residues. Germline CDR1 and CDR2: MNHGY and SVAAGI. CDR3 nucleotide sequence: TGTGCCAGCAGCGGGACAGCAACTAATGAAAAACTGTTTTTT. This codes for CASSGTATNEKLFF.

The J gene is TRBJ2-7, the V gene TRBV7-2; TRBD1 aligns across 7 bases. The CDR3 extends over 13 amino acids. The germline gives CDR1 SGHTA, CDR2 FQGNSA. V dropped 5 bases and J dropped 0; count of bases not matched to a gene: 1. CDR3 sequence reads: CASSDRASYEQYF. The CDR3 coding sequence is TGTGCCAGCAGCGACAGGGCCTCCTACGAGCAGTACTTC.

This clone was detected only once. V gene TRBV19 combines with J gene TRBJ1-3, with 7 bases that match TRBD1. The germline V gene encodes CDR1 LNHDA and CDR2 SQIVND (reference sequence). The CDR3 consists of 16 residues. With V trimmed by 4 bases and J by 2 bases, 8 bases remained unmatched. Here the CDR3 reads CASSKQGRGPGNTIYF. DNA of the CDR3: TGTGCCAGTAGTAAACAGGGGAGAGGACCTGGAAACACCATATATTTT.

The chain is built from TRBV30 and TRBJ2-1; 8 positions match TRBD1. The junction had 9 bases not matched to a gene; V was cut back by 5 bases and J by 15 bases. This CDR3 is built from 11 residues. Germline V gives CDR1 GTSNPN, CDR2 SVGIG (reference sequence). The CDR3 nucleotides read TGTGCCTGGTCCACAGGGGGTCTAGGGTTCTTC. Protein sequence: CAWSTGGLGFF.

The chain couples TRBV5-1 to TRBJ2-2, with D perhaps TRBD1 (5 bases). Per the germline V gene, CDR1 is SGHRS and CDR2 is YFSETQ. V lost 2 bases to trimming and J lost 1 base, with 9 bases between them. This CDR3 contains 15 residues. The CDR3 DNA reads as TGCGCCAGCAGCTTACTGGGGCAGAACACCGGGGAGCTGTTTTTT. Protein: CASSLLGQNTGELFF.

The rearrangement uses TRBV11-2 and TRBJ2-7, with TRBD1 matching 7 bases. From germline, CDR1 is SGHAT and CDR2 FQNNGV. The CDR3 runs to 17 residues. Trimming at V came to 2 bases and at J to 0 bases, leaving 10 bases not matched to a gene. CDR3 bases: TGTGCCAGCAGCTTATCATTAGACAGGGCCAACTCCTACGAGCAGTACTTC. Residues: CASSLSLDRANSYEQYF.

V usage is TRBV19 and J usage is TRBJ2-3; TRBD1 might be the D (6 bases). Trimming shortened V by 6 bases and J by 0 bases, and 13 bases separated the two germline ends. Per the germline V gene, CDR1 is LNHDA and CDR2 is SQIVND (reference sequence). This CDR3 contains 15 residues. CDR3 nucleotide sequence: TGTGCCAGTAGCGAATTAACAGGGAGCACAGATACGCAGTATTTT. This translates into CASSELTGSTDTQYF.

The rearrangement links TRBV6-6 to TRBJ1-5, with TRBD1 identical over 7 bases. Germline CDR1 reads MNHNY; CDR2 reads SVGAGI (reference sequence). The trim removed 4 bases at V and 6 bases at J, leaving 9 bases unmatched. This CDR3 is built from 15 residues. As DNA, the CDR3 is TGTGCCAGCAGTTTCCAGAGGGACAGTGGTCAGCCCCAGCATTTT. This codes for CASSFQRDSGQPQHF.

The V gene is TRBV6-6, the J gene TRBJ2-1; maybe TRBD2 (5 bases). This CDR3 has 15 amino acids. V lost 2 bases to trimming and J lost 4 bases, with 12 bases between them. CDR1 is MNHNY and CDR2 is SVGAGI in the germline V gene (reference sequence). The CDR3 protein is CASSYPGRGYNEQFF. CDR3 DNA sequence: TGTGCCAGCAGTTACCCTGGACGCGGGTACAATGAGCAGTTCTTC.

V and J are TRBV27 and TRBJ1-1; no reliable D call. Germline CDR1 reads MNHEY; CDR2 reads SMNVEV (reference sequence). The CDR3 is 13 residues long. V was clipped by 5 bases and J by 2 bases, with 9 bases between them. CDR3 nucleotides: TGTGCCAGCAGTATTCGGTTTAACACTGAAGCTTTCTTT. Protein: CASSIRFNTEAFF.

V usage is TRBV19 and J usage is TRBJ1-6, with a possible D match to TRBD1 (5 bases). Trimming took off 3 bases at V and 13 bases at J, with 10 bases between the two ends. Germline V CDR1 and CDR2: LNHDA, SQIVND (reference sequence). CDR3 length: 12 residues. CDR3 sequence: CASSILEGPLHF. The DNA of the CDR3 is TGTGCCAGTAGTATCTTGGAGGGGCCCCTCCACTTT.